A selection of T cell receptor beta chains follows, all from one sample in a study of molecular identifiers for immune sequencing clone quantification. TCRdb reprocessed the PCR reads with MiXCR, giving one entry per CDR3 protein. Here the sample spans hundreds of thousands of distinct CDR3 sequences, 25% being singletons. The sample consisted of naive CD8+ T cells from blood, with Jurkat cell RNA spiked in. The receptors originated from a human donor in good health. Some libraries in this study had Jurkat cell RNA spiked in. CDR3s include the opening cysteine and the closing phenylalanine or tryptophan. D genes are given only for firm matches. Not all rows give a size; the values are once, few, many and, for expanded clones, a class.

clone_size	j_call	v_call	d_call	cdr3_aa	cdr3_nt
few	TRBJ1-5	TRBV6-5	TRBD1	CASRPDREVDQPQHF	TGTGCCAGCAGACCGGACAGGGAGGTCGATCAGCCCCAGCATTTT
many	TRBJ2-7	TRBV20-1	TRBD2	CSARIGTSGSYEQYF	TGCAGTGCCCGTATTGGGACTAGCGGAAGCTACGAGCAGTACTTC
once	TRBJ2-7	TRBV15	TRBD2	CATSRDALAGGSYEQYF	TGTGCCACCAGCAGAGATGCCCTAGCGGGGGGAAGCTACGAGCAGTACTTC
many	TRBJ2-7	TRBV7-2	-	CASSLSAGTAYEQYF	TGTGCCAGCAGCTTAAGTGCCGGGACGGCCTACGAGCAGTACTTC
-	TRBJ2-7	TRBV29-1	TRBD1	CSVVPGQGTYEQYF	TGCAGCGTTGTCCCGGGACAGGGAACCTACGAGCAGTACTTC
-	TRBJ2-7	TRBV7-9	TRBD2	CASSLVTSGTYEQYF	TGTGCCAGCAGCCTTGTGACTAGCGGGACCTACGAGCAGTACTTC
-	TRBJ2-1	TRBV6-2/TRBV6-3	-	CASSPYRGNEQFF	TGTGCCAGCAGTCCCTATAGGGGTAATGAGCAGTTCTTC
many	TRBJ2-3	TRBV12-3/TRBV12-4	TRBD2	CASNHPERGAWNTQYF	TGTGCCAGCAATCACCCCGAGCGGGGAGCCTGGAATACGCAGTATTTT
-	TRBJ1-1	TRBV5-5	TRBD1	CASGATGYTEAFF	TGTGCCAGCGGCGCGACAGGGTACACTGAAGCTTTCTTT
few	TRBJ2-1	TRBV29-1	TRBD2	CSVDGTSGRWGEQFF	TGCAGCGTTGACGGGACTAGCGGGAGGTGGGGTGAGCAGTTCTTC
-	TRBJ1-1	TRBV7-9	TRBD1	CASSSGTGRFTEAFF	TGTGCCAGCAGCTCGGGGACAGGGAGGTTCACTGAAGCTTTCTTT
-	TRBJ2-1	TRBV5-1	TRBD2	CASSLGYGGAYNEQFF	TGCGCCAGCAGCTTGGGATACGGGGGGGCCTACAATGAGCAGTTCTTC
many	TRBJ2-7	TRBV27	TRBD1	CASSAGDRVYEQYF	TGTGCCAGCAGTGCAGGGGACAGGGTCTACGAGCAGTACTTC
few	TRBJ2-1	TRBV24-1	-	CATSDSAGGNEQFF	TGTGCCACCAGTGATTCAGCAGGGGGGAATGAGCAGTTCTTC
few	TRBJ2-7	TRBV24-1	TRBD1	CATSDSDRGDEQYF	TGTGCCACCAGTGACTCTGACAGGGGAGACGAGCAGTACTTC
many	TRBJ2-3	TRBV6-2/TRBV6-3	-	CASSYSIADTQYF	TGTGCCAGCAGTTACTCGATTGCCGATACGCAGTATTTT
-	TRBJ2-1	TRBV11-2	TRBD2	CASSFGTSGNEQFF	TGTGCCAGCAGCTTCGGGACTAGCGGTAATGAGCAGTTCTTC
-	TRBJ1-2	TRBV30	-	CGWSVFEGEDYGYTF	TGTGGCTGGAGTGTTTTTGAGGGGGAGGACTATGGCTACACCTTC
few	TRBJ2-5	TRBV6-1	-	CASRQQGLQETQYF	TGTGCCAGCAGGCAACAGGGTTTACAAGAGACCCAGTACTTC
-	TRBJ2-1	TRBV12-3/TRBV12-4	-	CASSLRPINEQFF	TGTGCCAGCAGTTTACGACCCATCAATGAGCAGTTCTTC
many	TRBJ2-3	TRBV14	TRBD1	CASSRRDRVSTDTQYF	TGTGCCAGCAGCCGCCGGGACAGGGTATCCACAGATACGCAGTATTTT
-	TRBJ1-5	TRBV28	-	CATDEGRPQHF	TGTGCCACCGATGAGGGTCGGCCCCAGCATTTT
-	TRBJ2-1	TRBV2	-	CASSGLAENYNEQFF	TGTGCCAGCAGTGGTTTGGCGGAAAATTACAATGAGCAGTTCTTC
-	TRBJ2-5	TRBV3-1	TRBD1	CASSSPQGAVGETQYF	TGTGCCAGCTCCTCCCCACAGGGGGCGGTAGGAGAGACCCAGTACTTC
-	TRBJ2-2	TRBV4-3	-	CASSGRLWGGELFF	TGCGCCAGCAGCGGCCGGCTATGGGGCGGGGAGCTGTTTTTT
-	TRBJ2-7	TRBV2	TRBD2	CASDYLAGGYEQYF	TGTGCCAGCGACTACCTAGCGGGGGGCTACGAGCAGTACTTC
-	TRBJ2-1	TRBV19	-	CASGDFGTDDEQFF	TGTGCGAGTGGTGATTTCGGGACGGACGATGAGCAGTTCTTC
-	TRBJ2-1	TRBV15	-	CATSRDAGEHNEQFF	TGTGCCACCAGCAGAGATGCCGGGGAACACAATGAGCAGTTCTTC
many	TRBJ2-1	TRBV5-1	-	CASRADPSSYNEQFF	TGCGCCAGCAGGGCCGACCCGAGCTCCTACAATGAGCAGTTCTTC
-	TRBJ2-2	TRBV30	-	CAWSLTGPGELFF	TGTGCCTGGAGCCTCACGGGGCCCGGGGAGCTGTTTTTT
-	TRBJ2-1	TRBV27	-	CASRGVFNEQFF	TGTGCCAGCAGGGGGGTGTTCAATGAGCAGTTCTTC
-	TRBJ1-1	TRBV11-2	TRBD1	CARSLPVTGADTEAFF	TGTGCCCGCAGCTTACCCGTGACAGGGGCGGACACTGAAGCTTTCTTT
-	TRBJ1-5	TRBV4-1	-	CASSRAIDQPQHF	TGCGCCAGCAGCCGGGCTATTGACCAGCCCCAGCATTTT
-	TRBJ2-1	TRBV6-2/TRBV6-3	TRBD2	CASSYPGGELGEQFF	TGTGCCAGCAGTTACCCGGGGGGAGAGTTAGGGGAGCAGTTCTTC
many	TRBJ2-7	TRBV6-5	-	CASSYSGGPYEQYF	TGTGCCAGCAGTTACTCCGGTGGTCCCTACGAGCAGTACTTC
few	TRBJ2-7	TRBV4-3	TRBD2	CASSQEGPRVAGGGEQYF	TGCGCCAGCAGCCAAGAAGGACCTCGGGTTGCGGGAGGTGGAGAGCAGTACTTC
-	TRBJ2-1	TRBV28	-	CASSERGEPNEQFF	TGTGCCAGCTCGGAGAGGGGAGAGCCCAATGAGCAGTTCTTC
many	TRBJ2-7	TRBV29-1	-	CSVVDGTYEQYF	TGCAGCGTTGTGGACGGTACCTACGAGCAGTACTTC
few	TRBJ1-2	TRBV27	-	CASSSYPQRVAGYTF	TGTGCCAGCAGTTCCTACCCCCAGAGGGTAGCGGGCTACACCTTC
many	TRBJ1-1	TRBV12-3/TRBV12-4	-	CASSTLTFEAFF	TGTGCCAGCAGTACTTTAACCTTTGAAGCTTTCTTT
-	TRBJ2-7	TRBV20-1	TRBD2	CSATWERGDYEQYF	TGCAGTGCTACATGGGAGCGGGGTGACTACGAGCAGTACTTC
many	TRBJ1-5	TRBV6-2/TRBV6-3	-	CASSPQGPYSNQPQHF	TGTGCCAGCAGTCCTCAGGGGCCGTATAGCAATCAGCCCCAGCATTTT
many	TRBJ2-3	TRBV2	-	CASSDFISAQDTQYF	TGTGCCAGCAGTGACTTCATTTCAGCACAAGATACGCAGTATTTT
-	TRBJ1-5	TRBV2	-	CASRTGKGNQPQHF	TGTGCCAGCAGAACAGGGAAAGGCAATCAGCCCCAGCATTTT
few	TRBJ2-3	TRBV2	TRBD1	CASSEGQGDDTQYF	TGTGCCAGCAGTGAAGGACAGGGGGACGATACGCAGTATTTT
few	TRBJ1-4	TRBV6-5	-	CASSYSNFEVGEKLFF	TGTGCCAGCAGTTACTCGAACTTCGAAGTTGGGGAGAAACTGTTTTTT
many	TRBJ2-1	TRBV27	TRBD2	CASSPSSGGHNEQFF	TGTGCCAGCAGTCCGTCTAGCGGGGGCCACAATGAGCAGTTCTTC
few	TRBJ1-3	TRBV21-1	-	CASSKPRSSGNTIYF	TGTGCCAGCAGCAAACCCAGGAGCTCTGGAAACACCATATATTTT
few	TRBJ1-1	TRBV5-6	-	CASSFTAWKNTEAFF	TGTGCCAGCAGCTTCACTGCATGGAAGAACACTGAAGCTTTCTTT
few	TRBJ2-5	TRBV10-1	-	CASSEYDTPRETQYF	TGCGCCAGCAGTGAGTACGACACCCCGAGGGAGACCCAGTACTTC
few	TRBJ1-1	TRBV30	-	CAWSPFWTNVNTEAFF	TGTGCCTGGAGTCCCTTTTGGACAAACGTGAACACTGAAGCTTTCTTT
-	TRBJ2-5	TRBV5-4	TRBD2	CASSLAPPQLAGIQEPQYF	TGTGCCAGCAGCTTGGCCCCCCCCCAACTAGCGGGAATACAAGAGCCCCAGTACTTC
-	TRBJ1-6	TRBV7-2	TRBD1	CASSNGQGNNSPLHF	TGTGCCAGCAGCAACGGACAGGGGAATAATTCACCCCTCCACTTT
few	TRBJ2-7	TRBV7-3	-	CASSSSEAYEQYF	TGTGCCAGCAGCTCTAGCGAGGCCTACGAGCAGTACTTC
few	TRBJ1-5	TRBV2	TRBD1	CASSERQGIRNQPQHF	TGTGCCAGCAGTGAACGACAGGGGATTCGCAATCAGCCCCAGCATTTT